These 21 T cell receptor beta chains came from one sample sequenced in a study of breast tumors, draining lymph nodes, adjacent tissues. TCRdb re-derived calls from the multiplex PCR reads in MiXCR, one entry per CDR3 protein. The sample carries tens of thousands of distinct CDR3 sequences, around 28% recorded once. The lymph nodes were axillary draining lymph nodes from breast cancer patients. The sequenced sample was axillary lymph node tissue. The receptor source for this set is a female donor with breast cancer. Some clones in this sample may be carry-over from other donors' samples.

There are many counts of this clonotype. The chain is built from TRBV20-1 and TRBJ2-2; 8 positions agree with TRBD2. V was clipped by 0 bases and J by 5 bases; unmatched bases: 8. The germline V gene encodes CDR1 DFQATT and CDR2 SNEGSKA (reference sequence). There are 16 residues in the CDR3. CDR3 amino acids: CSARDVGRVRTGELFF. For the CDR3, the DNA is TGCAGTGCTAGAGATGTCGGGAGGGTGAGGACCGGGGAGCTGTTTTTT.

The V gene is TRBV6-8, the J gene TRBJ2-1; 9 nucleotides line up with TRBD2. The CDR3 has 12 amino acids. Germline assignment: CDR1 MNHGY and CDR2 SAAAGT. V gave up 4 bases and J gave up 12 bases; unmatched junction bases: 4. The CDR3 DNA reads TGTGCCAGCAGTTTGGCGGGAGGGTTGCAGTTCTTC. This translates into CASSLAGGLQFF.

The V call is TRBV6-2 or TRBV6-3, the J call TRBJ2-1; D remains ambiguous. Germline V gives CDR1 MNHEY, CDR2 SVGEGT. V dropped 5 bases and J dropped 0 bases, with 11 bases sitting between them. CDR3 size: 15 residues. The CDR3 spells CASSAHSSSYNEQFF. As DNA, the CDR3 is TGTGCCAGCAGTGCGCACAGCAGCTCCTACAATGAGCAGTTCTTC.

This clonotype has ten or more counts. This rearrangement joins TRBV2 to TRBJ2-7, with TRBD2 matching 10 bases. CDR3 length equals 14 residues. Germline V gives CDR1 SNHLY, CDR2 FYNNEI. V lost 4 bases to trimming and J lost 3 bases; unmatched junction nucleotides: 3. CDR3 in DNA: TGTGCCAGCAGTGTTGGACTAGCGGTCTACGAGCAGTACTTC. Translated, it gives CASSVGLAVYEQYF.

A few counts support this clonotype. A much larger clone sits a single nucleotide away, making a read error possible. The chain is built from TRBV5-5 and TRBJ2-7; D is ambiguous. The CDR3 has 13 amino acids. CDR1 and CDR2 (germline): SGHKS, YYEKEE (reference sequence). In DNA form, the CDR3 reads TGTGCCAGCAGCGTCGAAACCTACTACGAGCGGTACTTC. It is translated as CASSVETYYERYF.

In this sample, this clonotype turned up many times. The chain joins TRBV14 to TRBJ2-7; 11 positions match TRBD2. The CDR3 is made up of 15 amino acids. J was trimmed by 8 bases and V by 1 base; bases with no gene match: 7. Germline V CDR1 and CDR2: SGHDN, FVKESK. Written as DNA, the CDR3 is TGTGCCAGCAGCCAAGCACTAGCGGGAGTACCCCAGCAGTACTTC. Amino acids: CASSQALAGVPQQYF. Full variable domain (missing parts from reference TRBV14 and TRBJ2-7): EAGVTQFPSHSVIEKGQTVTLRCDPISGHDNLYWYRRVMGKEIKFLLHFVKESKQDESGMPNNRFLAERTGGTYSTLKVQPAELEDSGVYFCASSQALAGVPQQYFGPGTRLTVT.

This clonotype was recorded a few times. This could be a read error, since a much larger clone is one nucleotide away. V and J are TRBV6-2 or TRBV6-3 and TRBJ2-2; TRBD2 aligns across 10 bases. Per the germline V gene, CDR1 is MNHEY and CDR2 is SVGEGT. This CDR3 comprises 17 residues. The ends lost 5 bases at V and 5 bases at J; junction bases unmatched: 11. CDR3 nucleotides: TGTGCCAGCAGTCCCAATAGCGGGAGGAAGGGAACCGGGGAGCTGTTTTTT. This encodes CASSPNSGRKGTGELFF.

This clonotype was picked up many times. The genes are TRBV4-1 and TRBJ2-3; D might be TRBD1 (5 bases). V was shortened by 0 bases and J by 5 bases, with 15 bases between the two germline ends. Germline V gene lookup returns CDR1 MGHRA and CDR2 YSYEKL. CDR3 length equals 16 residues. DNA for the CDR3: TGCGCCAGCAGCCAAGATTGGGGCGAGATTGGAGATACGCAGTATTTT. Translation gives CASSQDWGEIGDTQYF.

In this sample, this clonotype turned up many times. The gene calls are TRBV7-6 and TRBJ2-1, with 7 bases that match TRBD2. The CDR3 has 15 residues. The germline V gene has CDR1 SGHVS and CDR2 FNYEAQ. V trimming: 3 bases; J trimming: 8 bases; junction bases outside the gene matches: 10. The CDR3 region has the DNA TGTGCCAGCAGCTTTTATCCGGGAGGACTGGATGAGCAGTTCTTC. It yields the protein CASSFYPGGLDEQFF.

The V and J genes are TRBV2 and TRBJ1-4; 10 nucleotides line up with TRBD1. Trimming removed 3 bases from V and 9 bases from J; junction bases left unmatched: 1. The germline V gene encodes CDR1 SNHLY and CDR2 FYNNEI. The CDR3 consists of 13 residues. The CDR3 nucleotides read TGTGCCAGCAGTGAGGGACAGGGGCAAAAACTGTTTTTT. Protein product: CASSEGQGQKLFF.

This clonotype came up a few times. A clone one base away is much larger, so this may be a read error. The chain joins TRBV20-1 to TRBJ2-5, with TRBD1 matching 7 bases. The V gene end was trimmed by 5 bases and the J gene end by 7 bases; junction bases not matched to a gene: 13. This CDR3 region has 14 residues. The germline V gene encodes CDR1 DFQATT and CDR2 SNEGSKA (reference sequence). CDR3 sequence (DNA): TGCAGTGCTCACCGGGACAGACGATCGGCGACCCAGTACTTC. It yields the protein CSAHRDRRSATQYF.

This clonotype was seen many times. CDR3 in DNA: TGCGCCAGCAGCTTGGGGGTAAATGAAAAACTGTTTTTT. Protein: CASSLGVNEKLFF. The chain employs TRBV5-1 and TRBJ1-4; no clear D. This CDR3 contains 13 residues. Trimming took 0 bases from V and 5 from J, leaving 5 bases between them. From germline, CDR1 is SGHRS and CDR2 YFSETQ.

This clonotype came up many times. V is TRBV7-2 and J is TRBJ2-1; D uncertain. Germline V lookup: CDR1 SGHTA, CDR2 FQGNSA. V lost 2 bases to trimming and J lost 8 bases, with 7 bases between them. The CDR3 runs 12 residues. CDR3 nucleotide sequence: TGTGCCAGCAGCTTAACGAGCGATGAGCAGTTCTTC. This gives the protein CASSLTSDEQFF.

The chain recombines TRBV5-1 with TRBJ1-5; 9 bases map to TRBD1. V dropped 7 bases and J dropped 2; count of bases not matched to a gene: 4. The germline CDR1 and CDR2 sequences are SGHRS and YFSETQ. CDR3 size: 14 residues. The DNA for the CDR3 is TGCGCCAGCCGACAGGGGGATGGCAATCAGCCCCAGCATTTT. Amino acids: CASRQGDGNQPQHF.

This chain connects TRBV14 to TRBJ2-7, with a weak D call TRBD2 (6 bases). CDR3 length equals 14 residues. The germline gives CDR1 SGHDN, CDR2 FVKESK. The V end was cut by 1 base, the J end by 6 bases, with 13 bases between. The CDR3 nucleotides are TGTGCCAGCAGCCAAGTTGGCTGGAGGGGCGAGCAGTACTTC. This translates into CASSQVGWRGEQYF.

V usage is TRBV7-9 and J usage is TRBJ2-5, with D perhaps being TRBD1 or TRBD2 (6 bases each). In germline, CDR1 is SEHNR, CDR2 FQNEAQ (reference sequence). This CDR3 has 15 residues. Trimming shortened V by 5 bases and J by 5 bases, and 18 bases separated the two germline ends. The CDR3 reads CASSDNRDSWETQYF. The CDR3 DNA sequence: TGTGCCAGCAGCGACAACAGGGACTCTTGGGAGACCCAGTACTTC.

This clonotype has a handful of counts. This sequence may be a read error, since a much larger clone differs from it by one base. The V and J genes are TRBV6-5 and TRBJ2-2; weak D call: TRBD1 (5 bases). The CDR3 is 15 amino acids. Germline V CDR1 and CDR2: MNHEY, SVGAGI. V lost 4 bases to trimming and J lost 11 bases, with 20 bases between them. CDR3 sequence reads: CASSSSYGPDKELFF. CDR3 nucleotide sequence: TGTGCCAGCAGTTCCTCCTATGGGCCGGACAAAGAGCTGTTTTTT.

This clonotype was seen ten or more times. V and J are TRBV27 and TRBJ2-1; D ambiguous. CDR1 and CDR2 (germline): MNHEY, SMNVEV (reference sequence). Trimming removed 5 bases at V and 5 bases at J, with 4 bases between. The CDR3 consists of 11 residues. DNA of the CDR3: TGTGCCAGCAGTACAGACAATGAGCAGTTCTTC. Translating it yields CASSTDNEQFF.

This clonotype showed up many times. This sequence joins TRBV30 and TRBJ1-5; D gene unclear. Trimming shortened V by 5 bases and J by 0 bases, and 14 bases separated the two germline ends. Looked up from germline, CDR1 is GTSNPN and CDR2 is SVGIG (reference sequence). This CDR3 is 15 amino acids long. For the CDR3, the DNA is TGTGCCTGGGACTCTAACGGTATTAGCAATCAGCCCCAGCATTTT. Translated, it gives CAWDSNGISNQPQHF.

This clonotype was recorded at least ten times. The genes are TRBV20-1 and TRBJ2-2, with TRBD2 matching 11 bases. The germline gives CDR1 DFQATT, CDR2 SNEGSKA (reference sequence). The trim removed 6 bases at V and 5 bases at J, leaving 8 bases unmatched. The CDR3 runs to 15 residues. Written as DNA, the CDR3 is TGCAGTGCAAATTCTGGACTAGCGGGTACCGGGGAGCTGTTTTTT. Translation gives CSANSGLAGTGELFF.

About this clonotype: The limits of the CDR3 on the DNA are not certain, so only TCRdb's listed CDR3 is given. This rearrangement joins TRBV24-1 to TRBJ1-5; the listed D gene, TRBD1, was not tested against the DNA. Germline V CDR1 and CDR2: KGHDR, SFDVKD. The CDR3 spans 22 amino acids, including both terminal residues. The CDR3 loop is CATSDHLSGGVRAVLRAGHQHF.